This T cell receptor (beta chain) originates from a study of blood T cell repertoires in COVID-19. This clone was seen only once. Sequencing used immunoSEQ multiplex PCR; TCRdb keeps in-frame clones, though not all of them. The profile shows some 130,000 clones, around 87% of them singletons. This receptor was taken from a woman between 45 and 65 years old who had recovered from COVID-19. Material: peripheral blood.

The CDR3 bases are TGTGCCAGCAGCCCCCAGGGGCTAGCGGGAAGCAATGAGCAGTTCTTC. Amino acids: CASSPQGLAGSNEQFF. The chain employs TRBV7-6 and TRBJ2-1; 9 nucleotides line up with TRBD2. The trim removed 5 bases at V and 6 bases at J, leaving 11 bases unmatched. There are 16 residues in the CDR3. The V gene's germline CDR1 is SGHVS and CDR2 FNYEAQ.